This T cell receptor beta chain stems from a study of blood T cells in healthy people across ages. A second PCR, run for about 7 to 12 cycles, used a sample-barcoded 5' primer plus a J-beta primer mix. TCRdb itself ran the 5' RACE reads through MiXCR, one entry per CDR3 protein. The table includes about 670,000 distinct CDR3 sequences, over 40% detected once. This clonotype was seen a few times. Per germline, CDR1 MNHNY and CDR2 SVGAGI (reference sequence). CDR3 size: 14 residues. Trimming shortened V by 7 bases and J by 5 bases, and 15 bases separated the two germline ends. The TCR comes from a man older than 75 in good health. This chain connects TRBV6-6 to TRBJ2-1; D possibly matches TRBD1 or TRBD2 (5 bases each). The sequenced sample consisted of blood. The CDR3 DNA reads as TGTGCCAGCACAACCGGGACCGTTAACAATGAGCAGTTCTTC. Its translation: CASTTGTVNNEQFF.